Following are 9 T cell receptor beta chains from one sample sequenced in a study of radiation and T cells in renal cell carcinoma. Specified time point: blood 2 weeks post-SBRT. The treatment here: 15 Gy SBRT to primary tumor, nephrectomy 4 weeks later. TCRdb's table, derived via immunoSEQ multiplex PCR, lists solely in-frame clones and lacks some. Of some 150,000 clones listed, roughly 86% are singletons. This specimen was blood, taken from a patient whose treatment included radiotherapy and nephrectomy. These receptors came from a woman aged 50 to 60 with renal cell carcinoma.

The V call is TRBV19, the J call TRBJ1-1; no definite D call. V was clipped by 3 bases and J by 6 bases, with 17 bases between them. The CDR3 extends over 15 amino acids. Germline CDR1 LNHDA, CDR2 SQIVND (reference sequence). CDR3: CASSIEAVPEAEAFF. The DNA of the CDR3 is TGTGCCAGTAGTATTGAGGCAGTCCCAGAGGCTGAAGCTTTCTTT.

The chain uses TRBV5-1 and TRBJ1-3, with D uncertain. Trimming removed 4 bases at V and 0 bases at J, with 11 bases between. The CDR3 contains 15 residues. Germline values: CDR1 SGHRS, CDR2 YFSETQ. CDR3 in DNA: TGCGCCAGCAGCCCCAGTGGGGACTCTGGAAACACCATATATTTT. Translated, it gives CASSPSGDSGNTIYF.

The chain combines TRBV6-6 with TRBJ1-1; 7 nucleotides line up with TRBD1. Germline V CDR1 and CDR2: MNHNY, SVGAGI (reference sequence). This CDR3 spans 15 amino acids. V lost 0 bases to trimming and J lost 0 bases; unmatched junction nucleotides: 1. As DNA, the CDR3 is TGTGCCAGCAGTTACTCCGGACAGGTGAACACTGAAGCTTTCTTT. Translating gives CASSYSGQVNTEAFF.

The J gene is TRBJ1-1, the V gene TRBV12-5; D is unclear. The CDR3 runs 12 residues. Germline CDR1 reads LGHNT; CDR2 reads FRNRAP. The V gene lost 8 bases and the J gene lost 4 bases, with 11 bases spanning the gap. The CDR3 DNA reads as TGTGCTAGTTTGGGTTGGCGCACTGAAGCTTTCTTT. Translated, it gives CASLGWRTEAFF.

J is TRBJ1-1 and V is TRBV5-4, with TRBD1 matching 7 bases. V shed 3 bases and J 2 bases; nucleotides not matched to a gene: 10. The CDR3 is 16 amino acids. Germline CDR1 and CDR2: SGHNT and YYREEE (reference sequence). The CDR3: CASSWVAGTANTEAFF. The CDR3 coding sequence is TGTGCCAGCAGCTGGGTAGCCGGGACAGCTAACACTGAAGCTTTCTTT.

The chain has TRBV27 and TRBJ1-2, with TRBD1 as a possible D gene (6 bases). The germline V gene has CDR1 MNHEY and CDR2 SMNVEV (reference sequence). The CDR3 consists of 14 residues. V was pared by 4 bases and J by 4 bases, with 13 bases between. CDR3 residues: CASSWGGGAYGYTF. The CDR3 DNA reads TGTGCCAGCAGTTGGGGAGGGGGGGCCTATGGCTACACCTTC.

The chain is built from TRBV10-2 and TRBJ1-1, with 7 nucleotides matching TRBD1. J gave up 7 bases and V 0 bases, and 5 bases lay outside the gene matches. This CDR3 is 14 amino acids long. From germline, CDR1 is WSHSY and CDR2 SAAADI. CDR3 amino acids: CASSESGGAVEAFF. The CDR3 coding sequence is TGCGCCAGCAGTGAGTCAGGGGGCGCGGTTGAAGCTTTCTTT.

V gene TRBV4-3 combines with J gene TRBJ1-5; tentative D call: TRBD1 (6 bases). Germline loops: CDR1 LGHNA, CDR2 YSLEER. The CDR3 sequence is 15 residues long. V gave up 1 base and J gave up 4 bases, with 11 bases separating them. Written as DNA, the CDR3 is TGCGCCAGCAGCCAAGTTGCAGGGGTAAATCAGCCCCAGCATTTT. It translates to CASSQVAGVNQPQHF.

CDR3 in DNA: TGTGCCAGTAGTCTCCAGGGTGGATCGTACGAGCAGTACTTC. Translated, it gives CASSLQGGSYEQYF. This chain links TRBV19 with TRBJ2-7; D may be TRBD1 (5 bases). The germline V gene has CDR1 LNHDA and CDR2 SQIVND (reference sequence). V lost 5 bases, J lost 4 bases, and 15 bases lay in between. This CDR3 has 14 amino acids.